Given below is one T cell receptor (beta chain) in context. Antigen: not known. This record belongs to a study of cytomegalovirus exposure and HLA in healthy donors. Study-level results: In a later analysis, a missense DCLRE1C variant was linked to TCR beta V- and J-gene trimming.

The CDR3 totals 14 residues. The ends were cut back, 3 bases at V and 4 bases at J, with 13 bases in the middle. In the PCR, 60 Vbeta and 13 Jbeta primers were used. The data were produced by immunoSEQ multiplex PCR, yet TCRdb's version contains in-frame clones alone and is incomplete. The ten most abundant clones cover 1.5% to 2% of a sample with 130,000 to 150,000 clones. The study sampled nominally healthy donors, though unrecorded immune exposures were likely. The material sequenced was PBMCs. The genes are TRBV5-7 and TRBJ2-5, with D perhaps matching TRBD2 (6 bases). TRBV5-7 counts as an open reading frame of uncertain function. The TCR comes from a woman in her 50s in good health and CMV-seronegative. CDR3 protein: CASSCAGGGETQYF. The DNA of the CDR3 is TGTGCCAGCAGCTGTGCCGGGGGAGGAGAGACCCAGTACTTC.